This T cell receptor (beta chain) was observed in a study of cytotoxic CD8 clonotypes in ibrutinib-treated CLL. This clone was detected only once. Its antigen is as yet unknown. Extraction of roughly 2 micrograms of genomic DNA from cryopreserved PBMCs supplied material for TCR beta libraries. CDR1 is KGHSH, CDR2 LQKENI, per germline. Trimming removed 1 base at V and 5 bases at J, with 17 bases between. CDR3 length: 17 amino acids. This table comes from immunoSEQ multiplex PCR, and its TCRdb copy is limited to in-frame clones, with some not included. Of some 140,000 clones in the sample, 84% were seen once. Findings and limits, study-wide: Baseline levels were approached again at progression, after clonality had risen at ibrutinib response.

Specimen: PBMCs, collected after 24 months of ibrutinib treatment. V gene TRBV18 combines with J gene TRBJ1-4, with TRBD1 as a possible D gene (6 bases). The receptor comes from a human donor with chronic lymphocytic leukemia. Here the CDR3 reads CASSPRPGVNPNEKLFF. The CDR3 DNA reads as TGTGCCAGCTCACCACGGCCAGGGGTCAACCCCAATGAAAAACTGTTTTTT.